Described below is a single T cell receptor beta chain sequence and its context. This record belongs to a study of identifying expanded T cells in peripheral blood. The repertoire was sequenced with immunoSEQ multiplex PCR; TCRdb's copy has only in-frame clones and lacks some. In the table there are approximately 50,000 clones, 82% of which are singletons. The V gene lost 6 bases and the J gene lost 1 base, with 16 bases spanning the gap. The germline gives CDR1 MRHNA, CDR2 SNTAGT. The CDR3 contains 16 residues. V is TRBV6-4 and J is TRBJ1-3; TRBD1 is a possible D gene (6 bases). The clonotype originates from a person aged 18 to 69 in good health. Sequenced material: blood. Here the CDR3 reads CASSPGVLWSGNTIYF. The DNA for the CDR3 is TGTGCCAGCAGCCCAGGGGTGCTGTGGTCTGGAAACACCATATATTTT.